This TCR beta chain was sequenced for a study of blood T cell repertoires in COVID-19. On the study more broadly: The samples span acute and convalescent COVID-19 from the United States, Italy and Spain. Sample material is recorded as cDNA or gDNA derived from T cells, B-cell-depleted T cells, or PBMCs.

The germline V and J ends were trimmed by 1 base and 9 bases, with 13 bases remaining between them. Germline V gene data show CDR1 as SGHTA and CDR2 as FQGNSA. This CDR3 has 14 residues. Under the authors' procedure: Estimates of nucleated cell counts were drawn from the amplification of reference gene primers. Profiling relied on immunoSEQ multiplex PCR, and the TCRdb table lists in-frame clones only, not all of them. The DNA was the basis for D and trimming; V, J and clone size are from that table. The top ten clones hold around 6.5% of a sample with about 52,000 clones, more than 85% of them seen once.

The chain uses TRBV7-2 and TRBJ2-1, with D maybe TRBD1 (5 bases). Input material: peripheral blood. The clonotype comes from a man aged 50 to 60 with active COVID-19. The CDR3 bases are TGTGCCAGCAGCTTAGGTTCAGGGATTGGTGAGCAGTTCTTC. It is translated as CASSLGSGIGEQFF. The complete variable domain, with remaining parts taken from reference TRBV7-2 and TRBJ2-1, reads GAGVSQSPSNKVTEKGKDVELRCDPISGHTALYWYRQSLGQGLEFLIYFQGNSAPDKSGLPSDRFSAERTGGSVSTLTIQRTQQEDSAVYLCASSLGSGIGEQFFGPGTRLTVL.